This paragraph covers one T cell receptor beta chain sequence. This entry belongs to a study of patients and donors after allogeneic stem cell transplantation. TCRdb redid the calling of the RT-PCR reads with MiXCR, one entry per CDR3 protein. The sample includes 800,000 to 1,000,000 distinct CDR3 sequences, 15% to 20% of them seen just once. Trimming pared 2 bases from V and 8 bases from J, leaving 13 bases between. CDR1 is SGHTA and CDR2 is FQGTGA in the germline V gene. CDR3 length: 14 residues. This sequence originates from a human donor who was either an allogeneic HSCT recipient or a stem cell or donor lymphocyte infusion donor (not recorded which). It is not recorded whose cells these are; they may come from a transplant donor. Sequenced: blood, either unsorted or a sorted T cell fraction (not recorded which). The chain recombines TRBV7-3 with TRBJ2-1; D is possibly TRBD2 (7 bases). CDR3 residues: CASSLGGARDEQFF. DNA of the CDR3: TGTGCCAGCAGCTTAGGGGGGGCTCGGGATGAGCAGTTCTTC.